One and the same sample provided the 2 T cell receptor beta chains below, sequenced in a study of OX40 agonist ivuxolimab in advanced cancers. The table came from immunoSEQ multiplex PCR; TCRdb's copy has only in-frame clones and leaves some out. The table includes roughly 81,000 clones, more than 70% detected once. Specimen: CD4+ or CD8+ T cells sorted from blood, collected in a trial of the OX40 agonist ivuxolimab. Receptor source: an adult with an advanced solid tumor such as melanoma, head and neck, liver or kidney cancer.

The chain has TRBV9 and TRBJ1-1; TRBD1 agrees at 9 bases. The germline V gene has CDR1 SGDLS and CDR2 YYNGEE. V trimming: 3 bases; J trimming: 6 bases; junction bases outside the gene matches: 9. CDR3 length: 15 amino acids. CDR3 sequence: CASSGGQGGNPEAFF. Written as DNA, the CDR3 is TGTGCCAGCAGCGGGGGACAGGGAGGTAACCCTGAAGCTTTCTTT.

V is TRBV6-5 and J is TRBJ2-7, with D possibly called TRBD1 or TRBD2 (6 bases each). V was clipped by 6 bases and J by 4 bases, with 16 bases between them. Germline loops: CDR1 MNHEY, CDR2 SVGAGI. The CDR3 spans 14 residues. Written as DNA, the CDR3 is TGTGCCAGCAGGGAGACAGGAGGGCCTTACGAGCAGTACTTC. It codes for CASRETGGPYEQYF.